This passage covers 4 T cell receptor beta chains from one sample sequenced in a study of blood T cell repertoires in COVID-19. The table came from immunoSEQ multiplex PCR; TCRdb's copy has only in-frame clones and leaves some out. The table lists 390,000 or so clones, less than 90% of them singletons, with around 5.1% in the top ten. The material sequenced was PBMCs or T cells enriched from blood (not recorded which). These receptors were collected from a woman aged 50 to 60 who had recovered from COVID-19.

The J gene is TRBJ2-3, the V gene TRBV6-5, with D perhaps matching TRBD1 (5 bases). The CDR3 length is 12 residues. Germline V gene data show CDR1 as MNHEY and CDR2 as SVGAGI. V was pared by 2 bases and J by 14 bases, with 14 bases between. CDR3 loop: CASSYQGRAWYF. DNA of the CDR3: TGTGCCAGCAGTTACCAGGGCCGGGCTTGGTATTTT.

The rearrangement uses TRBV5-1 and TRBJ1-1; the D gene is possibly TRBD1 (6 bases). Trimming removed 4 bases from V and 7 bases from J, with 17 bases in between. The CDR3 has 14 amino acids. Germline V lookup: CDR1 SGHRS, CDR2 YFSETQ. The DNA for the CDR3 is TGCGCCAGCAGCCTCTCGGACAGCCCTTTTGAAGCTTTCTTT. It is translated as CASSLSDSPFEAFF.

The V and J genes are TRBV6-6 and TRBJ1-6, with D maybe TRBD1 (6 bases). The CDR3 covers 15 residues. Trimming removed 7 bases from V and 9 bases from J, with 19 bases in between. CDR1 and CDR2 (germline): MNHNY, SVGAGI (reference sequence). The CDR3 DNA follows: TGTGCCAGCAACCAAGTTGCGGGGGGCGGTTCACCCCTCCACTTT. This sequence encodes CASNQVAGGGSPLHF.

The gene calls are TRBV6-1 and TRBJ1-2; 9 bases line up with TRBD1. There are 14 residues in the CDR3. With V trimmed by 3 bases and J by 10 bases, 9 bases remained unmatched. CDR1 is MNHNS, CDR2 SASEGT, per germline. CDR3 in DNA: TGTGCCAGCAGTGATAGGGGACAGGGAGAGACCTACACCTTC. It codes for CASSDRGQGETYTF.